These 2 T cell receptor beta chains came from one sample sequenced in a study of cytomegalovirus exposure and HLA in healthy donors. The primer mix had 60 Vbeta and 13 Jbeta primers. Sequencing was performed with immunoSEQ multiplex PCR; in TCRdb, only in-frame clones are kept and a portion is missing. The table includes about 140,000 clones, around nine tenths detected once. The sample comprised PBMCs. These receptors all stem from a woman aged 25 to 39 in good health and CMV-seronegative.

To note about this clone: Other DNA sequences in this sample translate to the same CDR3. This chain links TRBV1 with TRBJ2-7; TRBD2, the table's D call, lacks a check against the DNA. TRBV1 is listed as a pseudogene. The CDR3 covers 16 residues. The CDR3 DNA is TGCACCAGTAGCCAAGGGGGGGGGACTGCGCCCTACGAGCAGTACTTC. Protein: CTSSQGGGTAPYEQYF.

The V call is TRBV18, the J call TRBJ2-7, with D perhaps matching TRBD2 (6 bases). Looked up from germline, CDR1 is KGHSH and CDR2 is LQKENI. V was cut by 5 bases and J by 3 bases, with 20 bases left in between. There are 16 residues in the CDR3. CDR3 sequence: CASSGTAGQGGYEQYF. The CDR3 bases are TGTGCCAGCTCAGGAACCGCGGGGCAGGGAGGCTACGAGCAGTACTTC.